These 14 T cell receptor beta chains originate from one sample sequenced in a study of blood T cells in healthy people across ages. A second 7 to 11 cycle PCR used barcoded and J-beta primers. TCRdb used MiXCR to reprocess the 5' RACE reads, holding one entry per CDR3 protein. The sample shows 1.5 million to 2 million distinct CDR3 sequences, roughly 32% of them seen only once. Sequencing was carried out using blood. Receptor source: a woman aged 25 to 45 in good health.

This CDR3 is CARTRLYRVGHEQYF. CDR3 coding DNA: TGTGCCAGAACGAGGCTCTACAGGGTGGGCCACGAGCAGTACTTC. This chain links TRBV19 with TRBJ2-7; maybe TRBD1 (6 bases). CDR3 length: 15 amino acids. CDR1 and CDR2 from the germline V gene are LNHDA and SQIVND (reference sequence). Trimming stripped 9 bases from V and 5 bases from J, with 23 bases between.

The table lists this clonotype with many counts. The rearrangement uses TRBV4-2 and TRBJ2-1; no definite D call. Germline-derived CDR1 and CDR2 are LGHNA and YNFKEQ. V dropped 0 bases and J dropped 8 bases, with 5 bases sitting between them. The CDR3 loop spans 12 amino acids. The CDR3: CASSQDFYEQFF. CDR3 coding DNA: TGTGCCAGCAGCCAAGATTTCTATGAGCAGTTCTTC.

The chain couples TRBV13 to TRBJ2-7; TRBD2 matches at 9 bases. Germline values: CDR1 PRHDT, CDR2 FYEKMQ (reference sequence). CDR3 length equals 14 residues. Trimming cost V 0 bases and J 11 bases; bases outside gene matches: 8. The CDR3 nucleotides read TGTGCCAGCAGCTTAGGTAGCGGGAGCAGCAAGAAGTACTTC. Translation gives CASSLGSGSSKKYF. Filled out from reference TRBV13 and TRBJ2-7, the complete variable domain reads AAGVIQSPRHLIKEKRETATLKCYPIPRHDTVYWYQQGPGQDPQFLISFYEKMQSDKGSIPDRFSAQQFSDYHSELNMSSLELGDSALYFCASSLGSGSSKKYFGPGTRLTVT.

The CDR3 loop is CASSEPSGLRETQYF. Written as DNA, the CDR3 is TGTGCCAGCAGCGAACCGTCGGGCTTAAGAGAGACCCAGTACTTC. The chain combines TRBV6-1 with TRBJ2-5; D call uncertain. Germline-derived CDR1 and CDR2 are MNHNS and SASEGT. Trimming pared 6 bases from V and 4 bases from J, leaving 18 bases between. The CDR3 contains 15 residues.

As concerns this clonotype: A read error may produce the germline difference seen at one junction end. The rearrangement links TRBV12-3 or TRBV12-4 to TRBJ2-1, with 10 nucleotides matching TRBD2. This CDR3 contains 15 residues. CDR3 in amino acids: CVSSSRGLASDEQFF. CDR3 coding DNA: TGTGTCAGCAGTTCCCGGGGACTAGCGAGTGATGAGCAGTTCTTC.

This clonotype was observed once. The rearrangement uses TRBV6-5 and TRBJ2-7; D not resolved. Germline lookup yields CDR1 MNHEY and CDR2 SVGAGI. V lost 5 bases and J 5 bases, leaving 13 bases between the germline ends. The CDR3 loop spans 13 amino acids. The CDR3 reads CASSLNPPNEQYF. CDR3 in DNA: TGTGCCAGCAGTCTGAATCCACCCAACGAGCAGTACTTC.

This chain links TRBV20-1 with TRBJ2-5, with a possible D match to TRBD1 (6 bases). The CDR3 is 13 amino acids. Trimming pared 4 bases from V and 7 bases from J, leaving 16 bases between. Germline CDR1 reads DFQATT; CDR2 reads SNEGSKA (reference sequence). CDR3 coding DNA: TGCAGTGCTATGACGTCAGGGGAAGGGACCCAGTACTTC. It is translated as CSAMTSGEGTQYF.

This clonotype was seen more than once but under ten times. V gene TRBV6-1 combines with J gene TRBJ1-4; D is ambiguous. V lost 8 bases and J 8 bases, leaving 15 bases between the germline ends. This CDR3 is 13 amino acids long. CDR1 MNHNS and CDR2 SASEGT come from the germline V gene. The CDR3 reads CASHLFELEKLFF. The DNA of the CDR3 is TGTGCCAGCCATCTATTCGAGCTCGAAAAACTGTTTTTT.

This clonotype came up once. This rearrangement joins TRBV10-3 to TRBJ2-7; a weak D match, TRBD2 (6 bases). Trimming left V 10 bases short and J 3 bases short, with 22 bases between. Per germline, CDR1 ENHRY and CDR2 SYGVKD. The CDR3 extends over 15 amino acids. CDR3 loop: CANSTGPGVGYEQYF. The CDR3, as DNA: TGTGCCAACAGCACTGGGCCGGGGGTGGGCTACGAGCAGTACTTC.

This clonotype was recorded a few times. The chain combines TRBV11-2 with TRBJ2-3; 8 bases map to TRBD1. CDR1 SGHAT and CDR2 FQNNGV come from the germline V gene. The CDR3 loop spans 16 amino acids. J gave up 1 base and V 5 bases, and 8 bases lay outside the gene matches. CDR3 sequence: CASSHRQGSGTDTQYF. The CDR3 nucleotides are TGTGCCAGCAGCCACCGACAGGGGAGTGGCACAGATACGCAGTATTTT.

This clonotype was counted at least ten times. V is TRBV29-1 and J is TRBJ2-7, with 7 bases that match TRBD1. Trimming at V came to 6 bases and at J to 5 bases, leaving 10 bases not matched to a gene. This CDR3 is built from 13 residues. Looked up from germline, CDR1 is SQVTM and CDR2 is ANQGSEA. CDR3 sequence: CSVARTGRDEQYF. CDR3 sequence (DNA): TGCAGCGTCGCTCGGACAGGAAGGGACGAGCAGTACTTC.

In regard to this clonotype: A read error may produce the germline difference seen at one junction end. The V call is TRBV27, the J call TRBJ2-3; D is possibly TRBD2 (5 bases). This CDR3 has 15 residues. Germline CDR1 and CDR2: MNHEY and SMNVEV (reference sequence). The chain's CDR3 is CAGSLSYGSADTQYF. The CDR3, as DNA: TGTGCCGGCAGTTTATCGTACGGTAGCGCAGATACGCAGTATTTT.

This sequence joins TRBV27 and TRBJ2-1; the match to TRBD2 covers 11 bases. This CDR3 has 16 residues. Germline lookup yields CDR1 MNHEY and CDR2 SMNVEV (reference sequence). V trimming: 4 bases; J trimming: 13 bases; junction bases outside the gene matches: 15. The CDR3 sequence: CASSSITKVTSGDQFF. The CDR3, as DNA: TGTGCCAGCAGTTCAATAACAAAAGTGACTAGCGGGGATCAGTTCTTC.

Comments on this clonotype: One junction end disagrees with the germline gene, perhaps due to a read error. The chain employs TRBV6-1 and TRBJ1-6, with a tentative D call TRBD1 (5 bases). The CDR3 runs to 16 residues. CDR1 is MNHNS, CDR2 SASEGT, per germline. The CDR3 loop reads CACSEKGRVFGSPLHF. DNA for the CDR3: TGTGCCTGCAGCGAAAAGGGACGGGTCTTTGGTTCACCCCTCCACTTT.